The next 2 T cell receptor beta chains were all read from a single sample in a study of T cells in Graves' hyperthyroidism and ophthalmopathy (dated by TCRdb to between 2018 and 2021). The receptor library was made with multiplex PCR. For sequencing, an Illumina HiSeq 2000 was employed. TCR beta CDR3 regions were amplified from RNA transcripts. The first round of RT-PCR for the TCR CDR3 was performed with the HTBI primer set and the Qiagen OneStep RT-PCR kit. TCRdb reanalyzed the raw reads on its own, using fastp at Q25 for trimming and MiXCR for clone calling, and kept in-frame beta chains. Each CDR3 protein appears once, grouped with its most common genes and DNA. Here the sample has roughly 250,000 distinct CDR3 sequences; roughly 22% occur a single time. The top ten clones comprise around 65% of the sample. Material: blood. These receptors were collected from a man aged 25-45 years with Graves' ophthalmopathy.

V usage is TRBV14 and J usage is TRBJ2-7; D call uncertain. Germline loops: CDR1 SGHDN, CDR2 FVKESK. The CDR3 is 15 residues long. Trimming cost V 1 base and J 0 bases, with 10 bases left between them. The CDR3, as DNA: TGTGCCAGCAGCCAAGGGGGTGGGTCCTCCTACGAGCAGTACTTC. It yields the protein CASSQGGGSSYEQYF.

The chain carries TRBV13 and TRBJ1-2, with D hard to call. The CDR3 extends over 12 amino acids. Trimming pared 1 base from V and 3 bases from J, leaving 3 bases between. Germline V gives CDR1 PRHDT, CDR2 FYEKMQ (reference sequence). Here the CDR3 reads CASSLEDYGYTF. The DNA for the CDR3 is TGTGCCAGCAGCTTAGAGGACTATGGCTACACCTTC.